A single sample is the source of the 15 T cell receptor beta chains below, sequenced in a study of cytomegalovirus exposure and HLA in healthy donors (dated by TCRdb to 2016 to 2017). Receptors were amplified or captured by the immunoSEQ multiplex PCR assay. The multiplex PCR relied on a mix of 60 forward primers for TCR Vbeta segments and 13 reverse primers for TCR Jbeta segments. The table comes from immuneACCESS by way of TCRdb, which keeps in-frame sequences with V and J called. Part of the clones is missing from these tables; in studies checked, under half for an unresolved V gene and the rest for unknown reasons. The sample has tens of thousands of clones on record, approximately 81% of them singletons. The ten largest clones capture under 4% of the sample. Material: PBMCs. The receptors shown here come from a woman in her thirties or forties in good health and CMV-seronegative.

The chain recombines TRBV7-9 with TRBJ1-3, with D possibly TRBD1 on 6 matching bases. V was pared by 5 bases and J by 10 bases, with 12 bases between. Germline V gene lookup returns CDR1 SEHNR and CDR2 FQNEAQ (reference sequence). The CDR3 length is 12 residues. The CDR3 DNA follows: TGTGCCAGCAGCGCCCCAGGGGATACCATATATTTT. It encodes CASSAPGDTIYF.

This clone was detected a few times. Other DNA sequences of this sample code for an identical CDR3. The CDR3 DNA reads as TGTGCCAGCAGCGTAGGACAGGGCACAGATACGCAGTATTTT. Translation: CASSVGQGTDTQYF. The V gene is TRBV9, the J gene TRBJ2-3, with D perhaps TRBD1 (6 bases). Trimming cost V 0 bases and J 1 base, with 6 bases left between them. Per germline, CDR1 SGDLS and CDR2 YYNGEE. The CDR3 length is 14 residues. The variable domain in full, with the rest retrieved from reference TRBV9 and TRBJ2-3, is DSGVTQTPKHLITATGQRVTLRCSPRSGDLSVYWYQQSLDQGLQFLIQYYNGEERAKGNILERFSAQQFPDLHSELNLSSLELGDSALYFCASSVGQGTDTQYFGPGTRLTVL.

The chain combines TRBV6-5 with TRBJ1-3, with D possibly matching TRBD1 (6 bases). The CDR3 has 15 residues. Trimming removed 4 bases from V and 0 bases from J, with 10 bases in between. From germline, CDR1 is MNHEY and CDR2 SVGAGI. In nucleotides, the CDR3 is TGTGCCAGCAGTTTAGGGGGTCGCTCTGGAAACACCATATATTTT. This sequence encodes CASSLGGRSGNTIYF.

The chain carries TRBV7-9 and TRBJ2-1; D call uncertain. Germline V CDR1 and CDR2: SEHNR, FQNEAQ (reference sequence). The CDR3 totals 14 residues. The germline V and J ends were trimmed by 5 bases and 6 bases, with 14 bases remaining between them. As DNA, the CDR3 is TGTGCCAGCAGCCCATCTCCCCCCAGCAATGAGCAGTTCTTC. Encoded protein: CASSPSPPSNEQFF.

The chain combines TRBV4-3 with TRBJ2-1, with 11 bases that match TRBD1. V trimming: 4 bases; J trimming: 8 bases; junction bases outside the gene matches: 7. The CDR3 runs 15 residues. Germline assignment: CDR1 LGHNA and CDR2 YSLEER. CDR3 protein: CASSPGQGAADEQFF. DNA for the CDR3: TGCGCCAGCAGCCCCGGACAGGGGGCAGCTGATGAGCAGTTCTTC.

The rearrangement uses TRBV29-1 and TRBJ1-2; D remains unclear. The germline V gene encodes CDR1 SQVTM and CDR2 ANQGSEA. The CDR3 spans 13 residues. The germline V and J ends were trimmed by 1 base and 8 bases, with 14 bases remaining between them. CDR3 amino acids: CSVEGTLSEGYTF. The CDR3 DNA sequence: TGCAGCGTTGAAGGCACTCTCTCCGAGGGCTACACCTTC.

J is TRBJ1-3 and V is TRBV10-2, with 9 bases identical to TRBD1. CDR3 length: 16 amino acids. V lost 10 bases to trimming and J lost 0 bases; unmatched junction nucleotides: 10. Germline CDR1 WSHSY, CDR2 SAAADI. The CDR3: CATRDRDYSSGNTIYF. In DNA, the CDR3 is TGCGCCACCCGGGACAGGGACTATTCCTCTGGAAACACCATATATTTT.

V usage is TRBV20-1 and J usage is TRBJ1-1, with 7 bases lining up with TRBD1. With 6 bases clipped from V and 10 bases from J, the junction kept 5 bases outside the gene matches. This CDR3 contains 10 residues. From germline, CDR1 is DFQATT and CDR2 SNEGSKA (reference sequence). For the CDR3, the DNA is TGCAGTGCAGGGGGCTGTCCAGCTTTCTTT. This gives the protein CSAGGCPAFF.

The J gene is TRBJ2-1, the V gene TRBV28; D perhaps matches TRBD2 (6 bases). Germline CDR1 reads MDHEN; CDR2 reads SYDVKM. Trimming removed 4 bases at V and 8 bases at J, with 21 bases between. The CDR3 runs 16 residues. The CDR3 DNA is TGTGCCAGCAGTTCAATGGTTGCGGCCGGGGGTCATGAGCAGTTCTTC. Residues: CASSSMVAAGGHEQFF.

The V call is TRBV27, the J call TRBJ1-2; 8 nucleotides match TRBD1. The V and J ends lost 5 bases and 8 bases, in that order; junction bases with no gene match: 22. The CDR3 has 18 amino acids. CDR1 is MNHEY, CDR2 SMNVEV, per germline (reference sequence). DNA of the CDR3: TGTGCCAGCAGTCCATTTCAAAACTCCATCCAGGGGGCTCGCGGCTACACCTTC. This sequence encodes CASSPFQNSIQGARGYTF.

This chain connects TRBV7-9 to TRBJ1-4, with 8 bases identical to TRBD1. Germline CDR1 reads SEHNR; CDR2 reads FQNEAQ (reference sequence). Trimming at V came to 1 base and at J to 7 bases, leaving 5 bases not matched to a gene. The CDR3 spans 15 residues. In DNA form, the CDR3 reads TGTGCCAGCAGCTTAGAAGGACAGGGAGTTGAAAAACTGTTTTTT. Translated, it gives CASSLEGQGVEKLFF. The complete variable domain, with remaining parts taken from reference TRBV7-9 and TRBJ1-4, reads DTGVSQNPRHKITKRGQNVTFRCDPISEHNRLYWYRQTLGQGPEFLTYFQNEAQLEKSRLLSDRFSAERPKGSFSTLEIQRTEQGDSAMYLCASSLEGQGVEKLFFGSGTQLSVL.

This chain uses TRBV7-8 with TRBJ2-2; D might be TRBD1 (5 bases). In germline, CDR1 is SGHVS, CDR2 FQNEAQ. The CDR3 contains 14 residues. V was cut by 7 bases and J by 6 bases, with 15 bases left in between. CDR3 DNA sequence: TGTGCCAGCAACCTTCCTAGGGGTCCCGGGGAGCTGTTTTTT. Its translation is CASNLPRGPGELFF.

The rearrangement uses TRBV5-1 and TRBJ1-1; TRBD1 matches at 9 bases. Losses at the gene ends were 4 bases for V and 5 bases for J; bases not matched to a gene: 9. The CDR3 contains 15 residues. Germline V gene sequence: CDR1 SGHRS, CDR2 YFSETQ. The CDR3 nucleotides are TGCGCCAGCAGCAGACGGACAGGGGCGGGGACTGAAGCTTTCTTT. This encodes CASSRRTGAGTEAFF. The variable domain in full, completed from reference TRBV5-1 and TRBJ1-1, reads KAGVTQTPRYLIKTRGQQVTLSCSPISGHRSVSWYQQTPGQGLQFLFEYFSETQRNKGNFPGRFSGRQFSNSRSEMNVSTLELGDSALYLCASSRRTGAGTEAFFGQGTRLTVV.

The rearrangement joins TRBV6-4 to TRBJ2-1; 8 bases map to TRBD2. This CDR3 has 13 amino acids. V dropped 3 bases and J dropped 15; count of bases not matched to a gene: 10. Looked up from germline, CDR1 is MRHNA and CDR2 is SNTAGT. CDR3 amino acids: CASSDLLTGGMFF. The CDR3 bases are TGTGCCAGCAGTGATCTGCTGACGGGAGGGATGTTCTTC.

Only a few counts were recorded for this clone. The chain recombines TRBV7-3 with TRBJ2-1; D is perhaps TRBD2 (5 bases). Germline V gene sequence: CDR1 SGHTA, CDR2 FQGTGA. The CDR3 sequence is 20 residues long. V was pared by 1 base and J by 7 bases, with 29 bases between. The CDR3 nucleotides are TGTGCCAGCAGCTTAAAAGGTCGAGGGCGCGTCGATTCGACGGTTAATGAGCAGTTCTTC. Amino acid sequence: CASSLKGRGRVDSTVNEQFF.